The 5 T cell receptor beta chains in this list originate from one sample, sequenced in a study of cytomegalovirus exposure and HLA in healthy donors. PCR was performed using 60 Vbeta and 13 Jbeta primers. Profiling relied on immunoSEQ multiplex PCR, and the TCRdb table lists in-frame clones only, not all of them. The sample table includes around 52,000 clones. Sequenced material: PBMCs. These receptors originate from a man in his forties or fifties in good health and CMV-seropositive.

V and J are TRBV29-1 and TRBJ1-1, with D hard to call. Germline values: CDR1 SQVTM, CDR2 ANQGSEA. The CDR3 consists of 12 residues. V was pared by 7 bases and J by 2 bases, with 11 bases between. The DNA for the CDR3 is TGCAGCGCCCCGGGTCCAAACACTGAAGCTTTCTTT. This gives the protein CSAPGPNTEAFF.

About this clone itself: A junction boundary mismatches the germline segment, possibly from a read error. This sample includes further DNA sequences coding for the same CDR3. The rearrangement joins TRBV7-7 to TRBJ2-3, with D perhaps being TRBD1 or TRBD2 (5 bases each). CDR3 length: 15 residues. Per the germline V gene, CDR1 is SSHAT and CDR2 is FNYEAQ (reference sequence). In DNA, the CDR3 is TGTGCTAGCAGCTTAGGGGCGGGCGGCACAGATACGCAGTATTTT. The encoded protein is CASSLGAGGTDTQYF.

V is TRBV4-3 and J is TRBJ2-7, with 7 nucleotides matching TRBD1. The CDR3 covers 13 residues. Germline CDR1 is LGHNA and CDR2 is YSLEER. J gave up 2 bases and V 4 bases, and 2 bases lay outside the gene matches. The CDR3 here is CASSPGQAYEQYF. Here the CDR3 DNA reads TGCGCCAGCAGCCCCGGACAGGCCTACGAGCAGTACTTC.

This chain links TRBV7-6 with TRBJ2-1; D perhaps matches TRBD1 (6 bases). Trimming shortened V by 5 bases and J by 2 bases, and 13 bases separated the two germline ends. The germline gives CDR1 SGHVS, CDR2 FNYEAQ. This CDR3 is built from 15 residues. The CDR3 DNA sequence: TGTGCCAGCAGCCCGGGACATTTAACCTACAATGAGCAGTTCTTC. This codes for CASSPGHLTYNEQFF.

The chain combines TRBV30 with TRBJ1-6; no reliable D call. CDR1 is GTSNPN and CDR2 is SVGIG in the germline V gene (reference sequence). V was cut by 4 bases and J by 10 bases, with 14 bases left in between. The CDR3 covers 13 residues. In DNA form, the CDR3 reads TGTGCCTGGACCCTCATTGTTGAGTCACCCCTCCACTTT. This encodes CAWTLIVESPLHF. The full variable domain, rest sourced from reference TRBV30 and TRBJ1-6, is SQTIHQWPATLVQPVGSPLSLECTVEGTSNPNLYWYRQAAGRGLQLLFYSVGIGQISSEVPQNLSASRPQDRQFILSSKKLLLSDSGFYLCAWTLIVESPLHFGNGTRLTVT.